These T cell receptor beta chains were read from a single sample in a study of Ad26.COV2.S vaccination and SARS-CoV-2 variants. Sequencing used immunoSEQ multiplex PCR; TCRdb keeps in-frame clones, though not all of them. Here the sample spans 350,000 to 500,000 clones, 80% to 95% being singletons. The material sequenced was peripheral blood, taken in a trial of Ad26.COV2.S vaccine versus placebo. These receptor sequences come from a person between 18 and 65 years old who received the Ad26.COV2.S COVID-19 vaccine or a placebo. The CDR3 runs from the conserved cysteine through the conserved F or W. Each record gives: V gene, clone size, D gene, J gene, CDR3 DNA, CDR3 protein. The D gene is left open where the match is weak. A row's size may be missing; if present it is once, few, many or a size class.

TRBV7-2	.	TRBD1	TRBJ2-2	TGTGCCAGCAGCAGAGTTGGGACAGGGTTCACCGGGGAGCTGTTTTTT	CASSRVGTGFTGELFF
TRBV11-2	.	TRBD1	TRBJ2-3	TGTGCCAGCAGGCAACAGGGGTCAGATACGCAGTATTTT	CASRQQGSDTQYF
TRBV27	.	TRBD1	TRBJ1-2	TGTGCCAGCAGTTTACTTACAGGGGATCGTGGCTACACCTTC	CASSLLTGDRGYTF
TRBV7-6	.	TRBD2	TRBJ2-3	TGTGCCAGCAGCTTACCCCAAGCGGGAGGGTCTGATACGCAGTATTTT	CASSLPQAGGSDTQYF
TRBV25-1	.	.	TRBJ1-3	TGTGCCAGCAGTGAGGCCTCGGCTGGAAACACCATATATTTT	CASSEASAGNTIYF
TRBV30	.	.	TRBJ2-1	TGTGCCTGGAGTCCGGGGGTAGTCTACAATGAGCAGTTCTTC	CAWSPGVVYNEQFF
TRBV9	.	.	TRBJ2-7	TGTGCCAGCAGCCTCACGGTTGGGGCCTACGAGCAGTACTTC	CASSLTVGAYEQYF
TRBV19	few	.	TRBJ1-1	TGTGCCAGTAGTATAGTGACTAACACTGAAGCTTTCTTT	CASSIVTNTEAFF
TRBV10-1	.	TRBD2	TRBJ2-1	TGCGCCAGCAGTGAGCTCGAAGGTCCCGGGAGGGTTTACAATGAGCAGTTCTTC	CASSELEGPGRVYNEQFF
TRBV14	.	.	TRBJ1-1	TGTGCCAGCAGGCAATCGGGAAACACTGAAGCTTTCTTT	CASRQSGNTEAFF
TRBV25-1	once	.	TRBJ2-5	TGTGCCAGCAGTGGAAACCTGGAGACCCAGTACTTC	CASSGNLETQYF
TRBV5-6	.	.	TRBJ1-1	TGTGCCAGCAGCCCCATTGGGGGAGAAATGAACACTGAAGCTTTCTTT	CASSPIGGEMNTEAFF
TRBV4-2	.	.	TRBJ2-7	TGTGCCAGCAGCCCCAGCCAGCATTACGAGCAGTACTTC	CASSPSQHYEQYF
TRBV12-5	.	.	TRBJ1-1	TGTGCTAGTGGTCCAACCCGGGGGGCTTTCTTT	CASGPTRGAFF
TRBV6-2/TRBV6-3	.	TRBD1	TRBJ1-5	TGTGCCAGCAGCCCTATAGGGGGCGTCGGCAATCAGCCCCAGCATTTT	CASSPIGGVGNQPQHF
TRBV7-9	.	.	TRBJ1-2	TGTGCCAGCAGCAGAGATGGGACCGTCTATGGCTACACCTTC	CASSRDGTVYGYTF
TRBV4-1	.	.	TRBJ2-5	TGCGCCAGCAGCCAAGGGCCTGGCCCTCAAGAGACCCAGTACTTC	CASSQGPGPQETQYF
TRBV6-5	.	.	TRBJ2-4	TGTGCCAGCTCCCCTTTGGGCTCCAAAAACATTCAGTACTTC	CASSPLGSKNIQYF
TRBV6-5	.	.	TRBJ1-1	TGTGCCAGCAGGGAGGGAGCGATGAACACTGAAGCTTTCTTT	CASREGAMNTEAFF
TRBV5-1	.	TRBD2	TRBJ2-7	TGCGCCAGCAGCTTGGTTGGGACTAGCAGTACCTACGAGCAGTACTTC	CASSLVGTSSTYEQYF
TRBV5-1	.	.	TRBJ2-1	TGCGCCAGCAGCTTGGCCGCGAATATCGGCAATGAGCAGTTCTTC	CASSLAANIGNEQFF
TRBV6-5	.	TRBD1	TRBJ1-2	TGTGCCAGCAGGGAGACAGGGTATGACTATGGCTACACCTTC	CASRETGYDYGYTF
TRBV12-3/TRBV12-4	.	.	TRBJ1-1	TGTGCCAGCAGTTTTTTTCCGTCTGAAGCTTTCTTT	CASSFFPSEAFF
TRBV5-4	once	TRBD2	TRBJ2-2	TGTGCCAGCAGCCAGGGACTAGCGGGCGCCGGGGAGCTGTTTTTT	CASSQGLAGAGELFF
TRBV18	.	TRBD1	TRBJ2-7	TGTGCCAGCGACCAAGGGGGGACAGGCTACGAGCAGTACTTC	CASDQGGTGYEQYF
TRBV7-8	.	.	TRBJ2-6	TGTGCCAGCAGCTTACTGTCCAGGGAGAGTCCCTCTGGGGCCAACGTCCTGACTTTC	CASSLLSRESPSGANVLTF
TRBV5-1	.	TRBD2	TRBJ2-2	TGCGCCAGCAGCCTGGGACTAGCGGGAGTCTCCGGGGAGCTGTTTTTT	CASSLGLAGVSGELFF
TRBV4-3	.	.	TRBJ2-2	TGCGCCAGCAGCCAAGTACCGGAGAACACCGGGGAGCTGTTTTTT	CASSQVPENTGELFF
TRBV2	once	.	TRBJ1-3	TGTGCCAGCAGGAAAGACGGCTCTGGAAACACCATATATTTT	CASRKDGSGNTIYF
TRBV5-1	.	.	TRBJ2-5	TGCGCCAGCAGTCGTCAGGCGACTGAGACCCAGTACTTC	CASSRQATETQYF
TRBV19	once	.	TRBJ2-1	TGTGCCAGTAGTAGCGGGCGGTCCTACAATGAGCAGTTCTTC	CASSSGRSYNEQFF
TRBV5-6	.	TRBD2	TRBJ2-7	TGTGCCAGCAGCACCGGGACTAGACACTACGAGCAGTACTTC	CASSTGTRHYEQYF
TRBV7-9	.	.	TRBJ1-1	TGTGCCAGCAGCTTACTTGGGGACACTGAAGCTTTCTTT	CASSLLGDTEAFF